A single T cell receptor beta chain is shown here with its context. This record comes from a study of T cell responses to AZD1222 COVID-19 vaccine. The table came from immunoSEQ multiplex PCR; TCRdb's copy has only in-frame clones and leaves some out. The sample carries under 110,000 clones, about 90% recorded once. CDR3 size: 18 residues. Germline values: CDR1 SGHRS, CDR2 YFSETQ. V shed 1 base, J shed 4 bases, and the junction held 10 bases outside the gene matches. This receptor was obtained from an adult in good health. The gene calls are TRBV5-1 and TRBJ2-3, with TRBD2 matching over 12 bases. The sample in question was peripheral blood, obtained on day 0 of AZD1222 vaccination. This chain's CDR3 is CASSLPGSSGREADTQYF. For the CDR3, the DNA is TGCGCCAGCAGCTTGCCGGGCTCTAGCGGGAGGGAAGCAGATACGCAGTATTTT.